Listed below are T cell receptor beta chains from one sample, sequenced in a study of blood T cell repertoires in COVID-19. Method: immunoSEQ multiplex PCR; TCRdb's copy keeps in-frame clones and lacks some. The sample lists around 130,000 clones, 84% occurring once. The sample taken for sequencing was peripheral blood. The receptors come from a man aged 55 to 70 with acute or convalescent COVID-19. Both conserved end residues are trimmed from each CDR3.

j_gene,v_gene,CDR3aa
TRBJ1-1,TRBV11-2,ASSWRQGREDTEAF
TRBJ2-1,TRBV10-3,AISETGAVEQF
TRBJ1-2,TRBV9,ASSAGTQGNYGYT
TRBJ2-7,TRBV9,ASSVEGQGAYEQY
TRBJ2-5,TRBV5-1,ASRTNAPRQETQY
TRBJ2-4,TRBV6-5,ASSYTGVAKNIQY
TRBJ1-4,TRBV11-2,ASSPIRTGFGKLF
TRBJ2-7,TRBV19,ASSNQGVSEQY
TRBJ2-1,TRBV5-1,ASSAGTGNEQF
TRBJ2-5,TRBV10-3,ATSRRGPQETQY
TRBJ1-3,TRBV19,ATRTDPGSGNTIY
TRBJ2-7,TRBV18,ASSDLGQSTPAREQY
TRBJ1-2,TRBV4-1,ASSQDHGGGDGYT
TRBJ2-6,TRBV27,ASSYYRGRNSGANVLT
TRBJ2-5,TRBV24-1,ATKSRTRETQY
TRBJ2-7,TRBV21-1,ASSTPVQGIMWYEQY
TRBJ2-7,TRBV28,ASSIPGTAAYEQY
TRBJ2-3,TRBV6-5,ASSYGRGRPDTQY
TRBJ2-3,TRBV5-1,ASSIPTSGRADTQY
TRBJ1-6,TRBV29-1,SVGDRDSPLH
TRBJ2-2,TRBV28,ASSLRQNTGELF
TRBJ1-1,TRBV11-2,ASSLLRTGTEAF
TRBJ1-1,TRBV5-5,ASRGQGMVTEAF
TRBJ2-6,TRBV9,ASSVGLGQGTGANVLT
TRBJ1-2,TRBV19,ASSPQTVGYGYT
TRBJ2-7,TRBV5-6,ASSLAAVHEQY
TRBJ1-6,TRBV6-6,ASTTGTGVSPLH
TRBJ1-3,TRBV19,ASSSTGAGNTIY
TRBJ2-1,TRBV7-2,ASSLGGPSDEQF
TRBJ2-5,TRBV15,ATSRGLAGETQY
TRBJ2-7,TRBV4-1,ASSQDMGLLSYEQY
TRBJ2-3,TRBV10-1,ASSAGGTDTQY
TRBJ2-7,TRBV6-1,ASSEGLAEAYEQY
TRBJ1-6,TRBV5-1,ASSSGQGVIWNSPLH
TRBJ1-1,TRBV6-5,ASRSTGDTEAF
TRBJ2-3,TRBV10-3,AISDFRDTQY
TRBJ2-2,TRBV29-1,SVEGTGSTNTGELF